This record concerns one TCR beta chain sequence. This entry is derived from a study of blood T cell repertoires in COVID-19. Across the study: Material from acute and convalescent COVID-19 was sourced from the United States, Italy and Spain. The cDNA or gDNA used as material had been derived from T cells, B-cell-depleted T cells, or PBMCs.

Germline CDR1 reads SGHRS; CDR2 reads YFSETQ. The CDR3 totals 14 residues. Trimming took 0 bases from V and 8 from J; bases not matched to a gene: 7. TCRdb keeps only in-frame clones here, not all; method: immunoSEQ multiplex PCR. The table shows 350,000 to 450,000 clones, with around 84% occurring only once. The rearrangement uses TRBV5-1 and TRBJ2-7, with 8 bases lining up with TRBD2. What was sequenced was peripheral blood. The sequence derives from a human donor in a cohort sampled during active COVID-19. The CDR3 is CASSLESGGLKQYF. The CDR3 DNA reads as TGCGCCAGCAGCTTGGAATCGGGGGGGCTCAAGCAGTACTTC. Full variable domain (remainder filled in from reference TRBV5-1 and TRBJ2-7): KAGVTQTPRYLIKTRGQQVTLSCSPISGHRSVSWYQQTPGQGLQFLFEYFSETQRNKGNFPGRFSGRQFSNSRSEMNVSTLELGDSALYLCASSLESGGLKQYFGPGTRLTVT.